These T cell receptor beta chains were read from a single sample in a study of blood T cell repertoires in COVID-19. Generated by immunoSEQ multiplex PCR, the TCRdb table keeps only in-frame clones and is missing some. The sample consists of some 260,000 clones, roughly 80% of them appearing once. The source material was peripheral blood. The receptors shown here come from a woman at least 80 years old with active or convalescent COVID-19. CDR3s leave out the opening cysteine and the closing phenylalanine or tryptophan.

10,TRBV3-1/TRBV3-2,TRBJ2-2,ASSQAVGELF
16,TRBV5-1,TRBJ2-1,ASSTGLAGGSWYNEQF
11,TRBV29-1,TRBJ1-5,SVESSAGQPQH
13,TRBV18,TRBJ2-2,ASSPQDYSTGELF
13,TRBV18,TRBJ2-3,ASSPHRGSGDTQY
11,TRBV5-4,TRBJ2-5,ASSAAGAETQY
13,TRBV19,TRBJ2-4,ASSIRRTGENIQY
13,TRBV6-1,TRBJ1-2,ASSEQGRGNYGYT
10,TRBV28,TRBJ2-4,ASTQGSNIQY
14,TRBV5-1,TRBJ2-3,ASSLGGGGSTDTQY
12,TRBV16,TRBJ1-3,ASSLQHSGNTIY
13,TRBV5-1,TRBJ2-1,ASSSITSGGTGQF
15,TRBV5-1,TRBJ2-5,ASSSGLAGGLTETQY
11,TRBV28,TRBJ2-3,ASSLSSGGTQY
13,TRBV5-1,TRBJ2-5,ASSPTGTSITTQY
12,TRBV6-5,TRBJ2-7,ASSSSQGRNEQY
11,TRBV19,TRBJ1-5,ASRQGTNQPQH
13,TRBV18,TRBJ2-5,ASSSLQGFGETQY
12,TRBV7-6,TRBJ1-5,ASSQGQLYQPQH
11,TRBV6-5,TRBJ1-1,ASSDRGLTEAF
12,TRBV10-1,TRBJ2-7,ASSEWQGGDEQY
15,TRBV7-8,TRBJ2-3,ASTPGVGGTSTDTQY
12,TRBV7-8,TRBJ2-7,ASSPGTGSHEQY
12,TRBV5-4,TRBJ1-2,ASSLVGGNYGYT
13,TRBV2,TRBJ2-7,ASSETRQGTYEQY
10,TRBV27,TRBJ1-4,ASSFFGEKLF
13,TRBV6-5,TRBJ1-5,ASRPLLYSNQPQH
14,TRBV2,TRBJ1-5,ASSGHRAAGNQPQH
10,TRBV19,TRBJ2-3,ASSPPGERQY
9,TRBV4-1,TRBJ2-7,ASSQGNNQY